Listed below are T cell receptor beta chains from one sample, sequenced in a study of OX40 agonist ivuxolimab in advanced cancers. Data came from immunoSEQ multiplex PCR; TCRdb stores just in-frame clones and leaves some out. The sample has tens of thousands of clones; 84% are singletons. The sample was CD4+ or CD8+ T cells sorted from blood, taken in a trial of the OX40 agonist ivuxolimab. The source is an adult with an advanced solid tumor such as melanoma, head and neck, liver or kidney cancer. The CDR3 runs from the conserved cysteine through the conserved F or W. A D gene is named only where the DNA matches it firmly. For some rows the clone size is stated as once, few or many, or as a class when expanded; others skip it.

cdr3_aa,cdr3_nt,d_call,clone_size,v_call,j_call,cdr3_length
CASSFGDDFWGYTF,TGCGCCAGCAGCTTCGGGGACGACTTCTGGGGCTACACCTTC,NA,NA,TRBV5-1,TRBJ1-2,14
CASSPRGAHSGNTIYF,TGTGCCAGCAGTCCCAGGGGGGCGCACTCTGGAAACACCATATATTTT,TRBD1,once,TRBV6-6,TRBJ1-3,16
CASSRTGGYGYGYTF,TGTGCCAGTAGTAGGACAGGGGGGTATGGCTATGGCTACACCTTC,TRBD1,NA,TRBV19,TRBJ1-2,15
CASSQDQNRGLYEQYF,TGCGCCAGCAGCCAAGATCAAAACAGGGGTCTCTACGAGCAGTACTTC,TRBD1,few,TRBV4-3,TRBJ2-7,16
CASNLQNQPQHF,TGTGCCAGCAATCTACAAAATCAGCCCCAGCATTTT,NA,NA,TRBV6-5,TRBJ1-5,12
CASSFRRTGASYGYTF,TGTGCCAGCAGTTTTCGCCGGACAGGGGCTAGCTATGGCTACACCTTC,TRBD1,NA,TRBV6-6,TRBJ1-2,16
CASSLKPDAYNEQFF,TGTGCCAGCAGCTTAAAACCGGACGCGTACAATGAGCAGTTCTTC,NA,NA,TRBV7-2,TRBJ2-1,15
CASSSTGLGAFF,TGTGCCAGCAGTTCCACAGGGTTGGGAGCTTTCTTT,NA,NA,TRBV28,TRBJ1-1,12
CASSSLGQGAAYGYTF,TGTGCCAGCAGCTCACTCGGACAGGGGGCGGCCTATGGCTACACCTTC,TRBD1,few,TRBV4-2,TRBJ1-2,16
CASSPDRGNAFF,TGTGCCAGCAGCCCCGACAGGGGAAATGCTTTCTTT,TRBD1,NA,TRBV11-2,TRBJ1-1,12
CASSVVASPSTDTQYF,TGTGCCAGCAGCGTAGTCGCTAGCCCTAGCACAGATACGCAGTATTTT,NA,NA,TRBV9,TRBJ2-3,16
CAWGQGSGYEQYF,TGTGCCTGGGGGCAGGGGTCGGGCTACGAGCAGTACTTC,NA,NA,TRBV30,TRBJ2-7,13
CAISPNGDSYEQYF,TGTGCCATCAGTCCAAATGGCGACTCCTACGAGCAGTACTTC,NA,NA,TRBV10-3,TRBJ2-7,14
CASSLNPGGNNEQFF,TGTGCCAGCAGCTTAAATCCAGGGGGGAACAATGAGCAGTTCTTC,NA,NA,TRBV7-3,TRBJ2-1,15
CASSRREGGNEQFF,TGTGCCAGCAGCCGGCGGGAGGGTGGCAATGAGCAGTTCTTC,TRBD2,NA,TRBV6-6,TRBJ2-1,14
CASSGTGHSGANVLTF,TGTGCCAGCTCGGGGACAGGGCACTCTGGGGCCAACGTCCTGACTTTC,TRBD1,NA,TRBV18,TRBJ2-6,16
CASSPWGGNQPQHF,TGTGCCAGCAGTCCCTGGGGGGGCAATCAGCCCCAGCATTTT,NA,NA,TRBV28,TRBJ1-5,14
CAIRQGDYGYTF,TGTGCCATCAGGCAGGGGGACTATGGCTACACCTTC,TRBD1,NA,TRBV10-3,TRBJ1-2,12
CASSVTGDAGNTDTQYF,TGTGCCAGCAGCGTAACCGGCGACGCAGGAAACACAGATACGCAGTATTTT,NA,NA,TRBV9,TRBJ2-3,17
CASSKSENEKLFF,TGTGCCAGCAGCAAATCAGAAAATGAAAAACTGTTTTTT,NA,NA,TRBV21-1,TRBJ1-4,13
CASSQVPGDYGYTF,TGCGCCAGCAGCCAAGTCCCAGGGGACTATGGCTACACCTTC,NA,NA,TRBV4-3,TRBJ1-2,14
CASRSPAGAKYEQYF,TGTGCCAGCAGATCTCCGGCGGGGGCAAAGTACGAGCAGTACTTC,NA,once,TRBV28,TRBJ2-7,15
CASSERQGVGTEAFF,TGTGCCAGCAGCGAGAGACAGGGGGTGGGCACTGAAGCTTTCTTT,TRBD1,NA,TRBV9,TRBJ1-1,15
CASSVEGGNGYTF,TGTGCCAGCAGCGTAGAGGGTGGGAACGGCTACACCTTC,NA,once,TRBV9,TRBJ1-2,13
CASSHPSQGWNTEAFF,TGCGCCAGCAGCCACCCTTCGCAGGGTTGGAACACTGAAGCTTTCTTT,NA,NA,TRBV4-1,TRBJ1-1,16
CASSLRVSTVGDEAFF,TGTGCCAGCAGCTTGAGGGTCTCTACGGTAGGTGATGAAGCTTTCTTT,NA,NA,TRBV5-5,TRBJ1-1,16
CATSRDRVNEKLFF,TGTGCCACCAGCAGAGACAGGGTTAATGAAAAACTGTTTTTT,NA,NA,TRBV15,TRBJ1-4,14
CASSFPGRGGETQYF,TGCGCCAGCAGCTTCCCAGGGAGGGGAGGAGAGACCCAGTACTTC,TRBD2,NA,TRBV5-1,TRBJ2-5,15
CASSEGQGGYGYTF,TGTGCCAGCAGTGAGGGACAGGGAGGCTATGGCTACACCTTC,TRBD1,NA,TRBV28,TRBJ1-2,14
CASSPSRDRAKNIQYF,TGTGCCAGCAGCCCTTCCCGGGACAGAGCCAAAAACATTCAGTACTTC,TRBD1,NA,TRBV5-4,TRBJ2-4,16
CAISGRGDTQYF,TGTGCCATCAGTGGCCGGGGGGATACGCAGTATTTT,NA,NA,TRBV10-3,TRBJ2-3,12
CASSFGSRTAINSPLHF,TGCGCCAGCAGCTTTGGGTCAAGGACAGCGATTAATTCACCCCTCCACTTT,NA,NA,TRBV5-1,TRBJ1-6,17
CASSLGGGAGGYTF,TGTGCCAGCAGCTTAGGAGGGGGCGCGGGCGGCTACACCTTC,TRBD1,NA,TRBV7-2,TRBJ1-2,14
CASSHPAADQYF,TGTGCCAGCAGCCATCCGGCCGCAGATCAGTACTTC,NA,NA,TRBV7-2,TRBJ2-4,12
CASSFDRGSYNEQFF,TGTGCCAGCAGCTTCGACAGGGGTTCCTACAATGAGCAGTTCTTC,TRBD1,NA,TRBV7-2,TRBJ2-1,15
CASNQPGLEETQYF,TGCGCCAGCAACCAACCGGGACTAGAGGAGACCCAGTACTTC,TRBD2,NA,TRBV5-1,TRBJ2-5,14
CASSVAGTDSGNTIYF,TGTGCCAGCAGCGTAGCTGGGACAGACTCTGGAAACACCATATATTTT,TRBD1,once,TRBV9,TRBJ1-3,16
CASSASIQGPQETQYF,TGTGCCAGCAGTGCTTCTATACAGGGTCCTCAAGAGACCCAGTACTTC,NA,NA,TRBV9,TRBJ2-5,16
CASRPPGQNNSPLHF,TGTGCCAGCAGGCCCCCGGGACAGAATAATTCACCCCTCCACTTT,TRBD1,NA,TRBV7-2,TRBJ1-6,15
CATNIRNSGGMTSTDTQYF,TGTGCCACTAATATAAGGAACTCGGGGGGCATGACTAGCACAGATACGCAGTATTTT,NA,NA,TRBV7-9,TRBJ2-3,19
CASGLVPSYEQYF,TGTGCTAGTGGTTTGGTACCCAGCTACGAGCAGTACTTC,NA,NA,TRBV12-5,TRBJ2-7,13
CASSLWTSGASPDTQYF,TGTGCCAGCAGTTTATGGACTAGCGGGGCTTCGCCAGATACGCAGTATTTT,TRBD2,NA,TRBV28,TRBJ2-3,17
CASAREGGGWSPLHF,TGTGCCAGTGCACGGGAGGGAGGTGGGTGGTCACCCCTCCACTTT,NA,NA,TRBV27,TRBJ1-6,15
CSAATYEQFF,TGCAGCGCAGCGACATATGAGCAGTTCTTC,NA,NA,TRBV29-1,TRBJ2-1,10
CASSHLDRSNTGELFF,TGTGCCAGCAGCCATCTCGACAGGAGTAACACCGGGGAGCTGTTTTTT,NA,few,TRBV4-2,TRBJ2-2,16
CASTEAWGNQETQYF,TGCGCCAGCACTGAAGCCTGGGGCAACCAAGAGACCCAGTACTTC,NA,NA,TRBV5-1,TRBJ2-5,15